The TCR beta chain described here comes from a study of blood T cell repertoires in COVID-19. Study at large: Specimens from acute and convalescent COVID-19 originated in the United States, Italy and Spain. In each case, the material was cDNA or gDNA derived from T cells, B-cell-depleted T cells, or PBMCs.

Original methodology: Quantification of nucleated cells was approximated via reference gene primer amplification. Assay used: immunoSEQ multiplex PCR; TCRdb lists only in-frame clones, some missing. V, J and clone size are those of that table, while D and trimming were read from the DNA. The sample has approximately 400,000 clones; approximately 88% are singletons. This CDR3 is 15 amino acids long. Trimming left V 5 bases short and J 0 bases short, with 13 bases between. Looked up from germline, CDR1 is SGHAT and CDR2 is FQNNGV. Followed over time, Seattle patients had been enrolled while infection was active.

This chain joins TRBV11-2 and TRBJ1-1; D possibly corresponds to TRBD1 (5 bases). This clonotype originated in a woman between 45 and 60 years old with COVID-19, enrolled during active disease. The sequenced sample consisted of peripheral blood. The DNA for the CDR3 is TGTGCCAGCAGCCACGACAGCCCGCTGAACACTGAAGCTTTCTTT. This encodes CASSHDSPLNTEAFF.